This T cell receptor beta chain was recorded in a study of CD8+CD57+ T cells in acquired aplastic anemia. Study information: CD4+ and CD8+ cells, once sorted, gave DNA averaging approximately 3.3 ug. Study outcomes and limitations: The CD8+ Simpson's diversity of patients and controls was not significantly different. Shared by patients and controls, just under 30 CD8+ CDR3s were abundant in patients.

With respect to this clonotype: Its antigen is unknown.

An expansion of CD8+CD57+ cells by flow cytometry had been shown in patients chosen for sequencing. Patients had received no therapy at the time of blood sampling. Profiling of TCR beta VDJ combinations and CDR3 sequences used genomic DNA as template. TCRdb re-derived calls from the reads in MiXCR, one entry per CDR3 protein. The data contain some 140,000 distinct CDR3 sequences, less than 60% of them singletons. From germline, CDR1 is SEHNR and CDR2 FQNEAQ (reference sequence). V was cut by 3 bases and J by 5 bases, with 7 bases left in between. CDR3 length: 12 amino acids. The chain couples TRBV7-9 to TRBJ1-1; D unclear. Sequenced: sorted CD4+, CD8+, or CD8+CD57+ T cells (not recorded which) from PBMCs. The origin of this receptor is a human donor with aplastic anemia. In DNA, the CDR3 is TGTGCCAGCAGCTTCTTAGAGACTGAAGCTTTCTTT. Translated, it gives CASSFLETEAFF.